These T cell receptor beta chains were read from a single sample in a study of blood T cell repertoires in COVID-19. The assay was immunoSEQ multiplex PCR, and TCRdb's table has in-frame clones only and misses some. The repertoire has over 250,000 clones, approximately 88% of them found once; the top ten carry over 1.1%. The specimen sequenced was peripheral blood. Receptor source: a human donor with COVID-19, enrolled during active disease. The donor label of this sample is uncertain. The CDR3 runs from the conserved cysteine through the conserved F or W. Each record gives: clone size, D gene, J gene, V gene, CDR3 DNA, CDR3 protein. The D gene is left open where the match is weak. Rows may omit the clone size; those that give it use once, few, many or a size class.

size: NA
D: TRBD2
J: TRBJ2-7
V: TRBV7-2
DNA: TGTGCCAGCAGCTTGAAACTAGCGGGAGCCGAGCAGTACTTC
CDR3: CASSLKLAGAEQYF

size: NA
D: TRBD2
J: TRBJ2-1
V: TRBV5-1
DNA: TGCGCCAGCAGCTCTACCAGCGGGAACAATGAGCAGTTCTTC
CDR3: CASSSTSGNNEQFF

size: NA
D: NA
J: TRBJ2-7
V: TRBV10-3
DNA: TGTGCCATCAGTGCCAACTACTACGAGCAGTACTTC
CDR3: CAISANYYEQYF

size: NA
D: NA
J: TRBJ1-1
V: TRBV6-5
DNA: TGTGCCAGCAGTCGGGGGACTGAAGCTTTCTTT
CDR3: CASSRGTEAFF

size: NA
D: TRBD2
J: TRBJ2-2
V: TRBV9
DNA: TGTGCCAGCAGCGGAGGACTAGCGGCCGGGGAGCTGTTTTTT
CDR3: CASSGGLAAGELFF

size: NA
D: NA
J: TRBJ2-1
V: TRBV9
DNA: TGTGCCAGCAGTTCAAACAGGGAACGTGTCTTC
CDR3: CASSSNRERVF

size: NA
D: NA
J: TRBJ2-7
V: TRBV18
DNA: TGTGCCAGCTCACCTGGGGGCAGTTCCTACGAGCAGTACTTC
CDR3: CASSPGGSSYEQYF

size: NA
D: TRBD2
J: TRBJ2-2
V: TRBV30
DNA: TGTGCCTGGAGTGGAGTCCTAGCGGGAGACGGGGAGCTGTTTTTT
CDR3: CAWSGVLAGDGELFF

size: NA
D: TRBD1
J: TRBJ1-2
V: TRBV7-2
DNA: TGTGCCAGCAGCTTAGGACAGGGGGCTAACTATGGCTACACCTTC
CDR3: CASSLGQGANYGYTF

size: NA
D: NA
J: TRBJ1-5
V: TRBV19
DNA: TGTGCCAGTAGTATAGACCCAGGGAAGGGTGGTCAGCCCCAGCATTTT
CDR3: CASSIDPGKGGQPQHF

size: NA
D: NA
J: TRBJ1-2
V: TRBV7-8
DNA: TGTGCCAGCAGCTTAGGGGTTAGGAGCTATGGCTACACCTTC
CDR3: CASSLGVRSYGYTF

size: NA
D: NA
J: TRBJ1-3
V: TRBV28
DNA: TGTGCCAGCGGGTGGGGGCCTGCTGGAAACACCATATATTTT
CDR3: CASGWGPAGNTIYF

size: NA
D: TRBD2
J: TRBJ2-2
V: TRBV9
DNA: TGTGCCAGCAGCGTAGTGGCTAGCGGGAGCACCGGGGAGCTGTTTTTT
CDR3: CASSVVASGSTGELFF

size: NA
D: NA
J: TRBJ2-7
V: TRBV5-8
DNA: TGTGCCAGCAGCTTGTCGGGCGGGGAGCAGTACTTC
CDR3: CASSLSGGEQYF

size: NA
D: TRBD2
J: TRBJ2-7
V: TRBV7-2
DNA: TGTGCCAGCAGCTTAGTGGGACTAGCCGTTGGTGGCTCCTACGAGCAGTACTTC
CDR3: CASSLVGLAVGGSYEQYF

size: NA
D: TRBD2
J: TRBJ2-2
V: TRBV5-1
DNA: TGCGCCAGCAGCTTACTAGCGGGAGAGGCCGGGGAGCTGTTTTTT
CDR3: CASSLLAGEAGELFF

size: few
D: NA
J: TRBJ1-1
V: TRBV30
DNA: TGTGCCTGGAGTGTACAAATGAACACTGAAGCTTTCTTT
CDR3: CAWSVQMNTEAFF

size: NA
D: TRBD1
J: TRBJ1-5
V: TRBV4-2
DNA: TGTGCCAGCAGCCAAGATTCCGGGACAGTCAATCAGCCCCAGCATTTT
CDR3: CASSQDSGTVNQPQHF

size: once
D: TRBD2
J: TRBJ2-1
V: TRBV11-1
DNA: TGTGCCAGCAGCTCTCTAGCGGGAGCTAGCAATGAGCAGTTCTTC
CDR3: CASSSLAGASNEQFF

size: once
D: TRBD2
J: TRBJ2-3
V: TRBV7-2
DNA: TGTGCCAGCAGCCTAAAGCTTAGACTAGCGGGAGAGAGAGATACGCAGTATTTT
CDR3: CASSLKLRLAGERDTQYF